This is a list of T cell receptor beta chains from one sample in a study of blood T cell repertoires in COVID-19. Assay used: immunoSEQ multiplex PCR; TCRdb lists only in-frame clones, some missing. The sample records fewer than 150,000 clones, 75% to 90% being singletons. Sequencing used peripheral blood. The receptors here all came from a human donor in a cohort sampled during active COVID-19. Each CDR3 is given with its conserved first and last residue. The order of the fields is V gene, clone size, CDR3 protein. The size of a clone is reported for some rows only, either as once, few or many, or as a class for expanded clones.

v_gene: TRBV20-1; abundance: -; CDR3aa: CSARDRLEAFF
v_gene: TRBV28; abundance: -; CDR3aa: CASTAGISRYTF
v_gene: TRBV12-3/TRBV12-4; abundance: -; CDR3aa: CASSSVGNEQFF
v_gene: TRBV30; abundance: -; CDR3aa: CAWSGSRIIQYF
v_gene: TRBV5-4; abundance: -; CDR3aa: CASGTSSDTQYF
v_gene: TRBV19; abundance: -; CDR3aa: CASSIDSLSSPLHF
v_gene: TRBV30; abundance: -; CDR3aa: CAWSTGGGGTQYF
v_gene: TRBV9; abundance: few; CDR3aa: CASSVVGGSGDTQYF
v_gene: TRBV18; abundance: -; CDR3aa: CASSPPGGPEKLFF
v_gene: TRBV19; abundance: -; CDR3aa: CASSREGDILIDTQYF
v_gene: TRBV24-1; abundance: few; CDR3aa: CATSDSGTGGAGQPQHF
v_gene: TRBV7-3; abundance: -; CDR3aa: CASSLIETRTYEQYF
v_gene: TRBV18; abundance: -; CDR3aa: CASSPLPGQSSYEQYF
v_gene: TRBV5-1; abundance: -; CDR3aa: CASSLGQVTGELFF
v_gene: TRBV15; abundance: -; CDR3aa: CATSRVWDRKAFF
v_gene: TRBV30; abundance: once; CDR3aa: CAWDRGSTDTQYF
v_gene: TRBV27; abundance: -; CDR3aa: CASSFHAPTTNYGYTF
v_gene: TRBV11-2; abundance: -; CDR3aa: CASSLVLLGGELFF
v_gene: TRBV30; abundance: -; CDR3aa: CAWSPGQGSNSPLHF
v_gene: TRBV5-1; abundance: -; CDR3aa: CASSGDYQETQYF
v_gene: TRBV2; abundance: -; CDR3aa: CATGTGPYGYTF
v_gene: TRBV4-3; abundance: -; CDR3aa: CASSQLLLAGGHSYEQYF
v_gene: TRBV7-6; abundance: once; CDR3aa: CASSGRGDGYTF
v_gene: TRBV7-2; abundance: -; CDR3aa: CASSQVSGLLRETQYF
v_gene: TRBV5-1; abundance: -; CDR3aa: CASSRRDSTEAFF
v_gene: TRBV19; abundance: -; CDR3aa: CASSIRVYGDRAGYTF
v_gene: TRBV20-1; abundance: few; CDR3aa: CSASAGGLSQPQHF
v_gene: TRBV27; abundance: -; CDR3aa: CASRALRGGLLSETQYF
v_gene: TRBV5-6; abundance: -; CDR3aa: CASSPLRRVDTEAFF
v_gene: TRBV9; abundance: -; CDR3aa: CASSVVSGAGNNEQFF
v_gene: TRBV5-8; abundance: -; CDR3aa: CASSLIGGNTEAFF
v_gene: TRBV2; abundance: -; CDR3aa: CASRVDREGQPQHF
v_gene: TRBV12-3/TRBV12-4; abundance: -; CDR3aa: CASSTKTGTEAFF
v_gene: TRBV9; abundance: -; CDR3aa: CASSVVLAGYTEAFF
v_gene: TRBV19; abundance: few; CDR3aa: CASSTKITGGTEAFF
v_gene: TRBV5-1; abundance: -; CDR3aa: CASSLVGQNTNYGYTF
v_gene: TRBV5-6; abundance: -; CDR3aa: CASSLAEGRETQYF
v_gene: TRBV24-1; abundance: few; CDR3aa: CATSDPEGVWTDTQYF
v_gene: TRBV19; abundance: -; CDR3aa: CASVQARGNTIYF
v_gene: TRBV5-1; abundance: -; CDR3aa: CASSLALTSGGGNEQFF
v_gene: TRBV30; abundance: -; CDR3aa: CAWTPVRGYTF
v_gene: TRBV5-1; abundance: -; CDR3aa: CASSTQGAGPEAFF
v_gene: TRBV3-1/TRBV3-2; abundance: -; CDR3aa: CASSQARNRYEQYF
v_gene: TRBV27; abundance: -; CDR3aa: CASRGGTGSGQPQHF
v_gene: TRBV6-2/TRBV6-3; abundance: -; CDR3aa: CASSYSTREPYNEQFF
v_gene: TRBV9; abundance: -; CDR3aa: CASSPVLAGGDTQYF
v_gene: TRBV3-1/TRBV3-2; abundance: -; CDR3aa: CASSQDQGNYGYTF
v_gene: TRBV27; abundance: -; CDR3aa: CASSSRSGNDEQFF
v_gene: TRBV7-2; abundance: -; CDR3aa: CASSLRPNNYGYTF
v_gene: TRBV7-9; abundance: many; CDR3aa: CASSHSGSNTDTQYF
v_gene: TRBV5-4; abundance: -; CDR3aa: CASTLGAGASSYNSPLHF
v_gene: TRBV7-9; abundance: -; CDR3aa: CASSTLGGRPNEKLFF
v_gene: TRBV5-1; abundance: -; CDR3aa: CASSWGTGRGYNEQFF
v_gene: TRBV19; abundance: -; CDR3aa: CASSPRAGGPPGELFF
v_gene: TRBV27; abundance: -; CDR3aa: CASSPWGLAGKNTGELFF
v_gene: TRBV5-4; abundance: once; CDR3aa: CASRQAGGGTDTQYF
v_gene: TRBV5-4; abundance: -; CDR3aa: CASSSQGFNTGELFF